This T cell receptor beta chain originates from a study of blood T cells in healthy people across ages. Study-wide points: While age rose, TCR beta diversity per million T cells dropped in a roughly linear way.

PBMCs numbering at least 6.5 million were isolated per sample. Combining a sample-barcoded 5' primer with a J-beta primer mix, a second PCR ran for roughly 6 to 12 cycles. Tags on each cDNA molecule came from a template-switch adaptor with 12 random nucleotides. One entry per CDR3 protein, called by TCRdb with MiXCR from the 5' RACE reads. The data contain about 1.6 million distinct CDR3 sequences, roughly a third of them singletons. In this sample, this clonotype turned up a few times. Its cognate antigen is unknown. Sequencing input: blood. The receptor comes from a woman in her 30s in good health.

In DNA form, the CDR3 reads TGCAGTGCTAGAGATGCCAGAGCTGAAAAACTGTTTTTT. As protein: CSARDARAEKLFF. The rearrangement joins TRBV20-1 to TRBJ1-4; D unresolved. V was clipped by 0 bases and J by 7 bases, with 9 bases between them. There are 13 residues in the CDR3. Per germline, CDR1 DFQATT and CDR2 SNEGSKA (reference sequence).